This T cell receptor (beta chain) comes out of a study of T-cell reconstitution after alpha-beta-depleted transplantation in children. Study outcomes and limitations: At day 60, the high TCRbeta diversity found in some patients originated from recipient T cells and thymic progenitors that had survived. T-cell counts and diversity were attributed mostly to newly produced T cells one year after transplant. After transplant, at about two months, alpha-beta T cells were reportedly derived from several hundred expanded graft clones.

Molecular barcoding with unique molecular identifiers was used for the TCRbeta library. MiXCR, run by TCRdb on the PCR reads, gives a single entry per CDR3 protein. The profile shows 450,000 to 700,000 distinct CDR3 sequences, around 27% of them singletons. Notes on this clonotype: Its specificity is not known.

CDR3 length: 16 residues. Trimming shortened V by 4 bases and J by 0 bases, and 10 bases separated the two germline ends. Germline V gene sequence: CDR1 LGHNA, CDR2 YNFKEQ. The V and J genes are TRBV4-2 and TRBJ2-6, with unresolved D. The source material was PBMCs, sampled before TCRalphabeta/CD19-depleted stem cell transplant. The clonotype originates from a boy under three years old with Wiskott-Aldrich syndrome, due to receive a stem cell transplant. The CDR3 DNA sequence: TGTGCCAGCAGCCGAGACTGGAGCTCTGGGGCCAACGTCCTGACTTTC. Its translation is CASSRDWSSGANVLTF.